One and the same sample provided the 10 T cell receptor beta chains below, sequenced in a study of CD8 T cells in ankylosing spondylitis (dated by TCRdb to about 2017). The paper as a whole reports these results and caveats: Blood from ankylosing spondylitis patients appeared to be characterized by a TCR beta motif composed of about eight highly homologous amino acid variants.

Their recognized antigens are unknown. The library came from 5' RACE. These reads were obtained on an Illumina HiSeq 2500. The public reads were run again by TCRdb, first through fastp at Q25 and then through MiXCR, and only productive beta chains were kept. When rows share a CDR3 protein, they turn into one entry using the most common DNA and genes. In all, the sample holds about 440,000 distinct CDR3 sequences, and 17% of those were seen once. Just over 1% of the sample goes to the ten largest clones. Sequences were obtained from blood, either unsorted or a sorted T cell fraction (not recorded which). Receptor source: a male donor with ankylosing spondylitis.

This clonotype appeared a few times. V usage is TRBV11-2 and J usage is TRBJ2-5; 14 nucleotides line up with TRBD2. The CDR3 is 19 amino acids. Germline values: CDR1 SGHAT, CDR2 FQNNGV. V lost 1 base, J lost 2 bases, and 9 bases stayed unmatched. The CDR3 here is CASSLVGTSGSVGQETQYF. The CDR3 DNA reads TGTGCCAGCAGCTTAGTGGGGACTAGCGGGAGTGTGGGGCAAGAGACCCAGTACTTC. Supplemented by reference TRBV11-2 and TRBJ2-5, the full variable domain reads EAGVAQSPRYKIIEKRQSVAFWCNPISGHATLYWYQQILGQGPKLLIQFQNNGVVDDSQLPKDRFSAERLKGVDSTLKIQPAKLEDSAVYLCASSLVGTSGSVGQETQYFGPGTRLLVL.

The J gene is TRBJ2-7, the V gene TRBV5-1, with D possibly being TRBD2 (6 bases). CDR3 size: 15 residues. Germline V gene sequence: CDR1 SGHRS, CDR2 YFSETQ. Trimming took 4 bases from V and 0 from J, leaving 14 bases between them. DNA of the CDR3: TGCGCCAGCAGCCCGGGGGACCGATACTCCTACGAGCAGTACTTC. This translates into CASSPGDRYSYEQYF.

The chain has TRBV11-2 and TRBJ2-1; 8 bases align to TRBD2. Germline loops: CDR1 SGHAT, CDR2 FQNNGV. With V trimmed by 5 bases and J by 4 bases, 10 bases remained unmatched. This CDR3 has 16 residues. CDR3 nucleotides: TGTGCCAGCAGCCCCCGGGGAGCGGGAGAGTACAATGAGCAGTTCTTC. Translating it yields CASSPRGAGEYNEQFF.

V usage is TRBV5-1 and J usage is TRBJ2-1; maybe TRBD1 (6 bases). Germline CDR1 reads SGHRS; CDR2 reads YFSETQ. The CDR3 has 17 amino acids. Trimming pared 1 base from V and 3 bases from J, leaving 17 bases between. The DNA for the CDR3 is TGCGCCAGCAGCTTGTCGGACAGCCCGTATCTCTACAATGAGCAGTTCTTC. It translates to CASSLSDSPYLYNEQFF.

This clonotype appeared many times. The chain uses TRBV12-3 or TRBV12-4 and TRBJ2-4, with unresolved D. The CDR3 runs 14 residues. Trimming took off 1 base at V and 4 bases at J, with 8 bases between the two ends. As DNA, the CDR3 is TGTGCCAGCAGTTTAGTAGATGAAAAAAACATTCAGTACTTC. Amino acid sequence: CASSLVDEKNIQYF.

This clonotype was observed a handful of times. The rearrangement uses TRBV28 and TRBJ2-5; D is uncertain. This CDR3 has 12 amino acids. V was pared by 7 bases and J by 0 bases, with 6 bases between. CDR1 and CDR2 from the germline V gene are MDHEN and SYDVKM. In DNA form, the CDR3 reads TGTGCCAGCAAATCCTACCAAGAGACCCAGTACTTC. Its protein product is CASKSYQETQYF.

This clonotype was counted ten times or more. V is TRBV10-3 and J is TRBJ2-3, with TRBD1 identical over 8 bases. This CDR3 is built from 15 residues. CDR1 is ENHRY and CDR2 is SYGVKD in the germline V gene. With V trimmed by 5 bases and J by 0 bases, 4 bases remained unmatched. The CDR3 reads CAISPTGESTDTQYF. The CDR3 DNA sequence: TGTGCCATCAGTCCGACAGGGGAAAGCACAGATACGCAGTATTTT.

The V call is TRBV9, the J call TRBJ1-2; no firm D call. The CDR3 is made up of 15 amino acids. The germline V gene encodes CDR1 SGDLS and CDR2 YYNGEE. The V gene lost 0 bases and the J gene lost 5 bases, with 14 bases spanning the gap. The CDR3 coding sequence is TGTGCCAGCAGCGTAGCTGGCGGCCCCGAGTATGGCTACACCTTC. Its translation: CASSVAGGPEYGYTF.

The rearrangement links TRBV6-1 to TRBJ1-1, with TRBD1 as a possible D gene (5 bases). Germline CDR1 reads MNHNS; CDR2 reads SASEGT. The V end lost 5 bases, the J end lost 5 bases, and 15 bases lay between the germline ends. The CDR3 has 14 residues. The DNA of the CDR3 is TGTGCCAGCAGTCAGACAGCGGGAAGGACTGAAGCTTTCTTT. Translating it yields CASSQTAGRTEAFF.

This clonotype was picked up one time. This chain joins TRBV7-2 and TRBJ2-7, with D perhaps assigned TRBD1 or TRBD2 (5 bases each). This CDR3 has 16 amino acids. Germline CDR1 SGHTA, CDR2 FQGNSA. Trimming took 0 bases from V and 1 from J, leaving 13 bases between them. CDR3 nucleotides: TGTGCCAGCAGCTTAGCCGGGGCAGGGAAGTCCTACGAGCAGTACTTC. Residues: CASSLAGAGKSYEQYF.